The 11 T cell receptor beta chains below all came from one sample that was sequenced in a study of blood T cell repertoires in COVID-19. Here immunoSEQ multiplex PCR was the method, and the copy in TCRdb shows in-frame clones only, minus some. The sample yields fewer than 200,000 clones, more than 75% seen once. Sequencing was done on a sample of PBMCs or T cells enriched from blood (not recorded which). The source of these receptors is a woman aged 45-60 years who had recovered from COVID-19.

This clone was observed a handful of times. The chain recombines TRBV5-4 with TRBJ2-5, with 16 bases aligning to TRBD2. The V gene end was trimmed by 4 bases and the J gene end by 3 bases; junction bases not matched to a gene: 6. Germline assignment: CDR1 SGHNT and CDR2 YYREEE (reference sequence). This CDR3 comprises 17 residues. DNA of the CDR3: TGTGCCAGCAGCCCGGGACTAGCGGGAGGGCCAGAAGAGACCCAGTACTTC. This encodes CASSPGLAGGPEETQYF.

As concerns this clone: The same CDR3 is also encoded by other DNA sequences in this sample. J is TRBJ1-2 and V is TRBV18, with D perhaps matching TRBD1 (6 bases). This CDR3 region has 13 residues. The germline CDR1 and CDR2 sequences are KGHSH and LQKENI. V was clipped by 3 bases and J by 3 bases, with 8 bases between them. The CDR3 bases are TGTGCCAGCTCACCGGACAGCTACTATGGCTACACCTTC. It codes for CASSPDSYYGYTF.

The chain links TRBV6-2 or TRBV6-3 to TRBJ2-7; maybe TRBD2 (6 bases). V gave up 2 bases and J gave up 5 bases, with 25 bases separating them. The CDR3 spans 18 residues. The V gene's germline CDR1 is MNHEY and CDR2 SVGEGT. CDR3 in DNA: TGTGCCAGCAGTTACGCCCGGGGGATCTTGGGTTTTTCCGACGAGCAGTACTTC. It yields the protein CASSYARGILGFSDEQYF.

V is TRBV6-5 and J is TRBJ2-7, with D perhaps matching TRBD1 (6 bases). The V gene's germline CDR1 is MNHEY and CDR2 SVGAGI. V lost 7 bases and J 6 bases, leaving 16 bases between the germline ends. This CDR3 has 13 residues. CDR3 DNA sequence: TGTGCCAGCACCAGCCAGCAGGGGAGCGAGCAGTACTTC. It yields the protein CASTSQQGSEQYF.

The V and J genes are TRBV3-1 (or the pseudogene TRBV3-2) and TRBJ2-3; a weak D match, TRBD1 (6 bases). The germline V and J ends were trimmed by 4 bases and 1 base, with 27 bases remaining between them. Looked up from germline, CDR1 is LGHDT and CDR2 is YNNKEL (reference sequence). The CDR3 is 20 residues long. The DNA of the CDR3 is TGTGCCAGCAGCCGGCCCGGACGTCGTGGGTGGAAGGGGGGCACAGATACGCAGTATTTT. Residues: CASSRPGRRGWKGGTDTQYF.

The chain links TRBV7-2 to TRBJ2-3; TRBD2 is a possible D gene (6 bases). Germline-derived CDR1 and CDR2 are SGHTA and FQGNSA. Trimming took 5 bases from V and 12 from J, leaving 21 bases between them. The CDR3 covers 14 residues. The CDR3 region has the DNA TGTGCCAGCAGCCCCCATACTCCGGGAGTACGACAGTATTTT. Amino acids: CASSPHTPGVRQYF. Looking up the rest from reference TRBV7-2 and TRBJ2-3 gives the full variable domain: GAGVSQSPSNKVTEKGKDVELRCDPISGHTALYWYRQSLGQGLEFLIYFQGNSAPDKSGLPSDRFSAERTGGSVSTLTIQRTQQEDSAVYLCASSPHTPGVRQYFGPGTRLTVL.

The chain uses TRBV4-2 and TRBJ2-5; TRBD2 agrees at 10 bases. Germline CDR1 and CDR2: LGHNA and YNFKEQ. The CDR3 contains 16 residues. J gave up 4 bases and V 4 bases, and 9 bases lay outside the gene matches. The CDR3 sequence is CASSPSSGRTGETQYF. For the CDR3, the DNA is TGTGCCAGCAGCCCGAGTAGCGGGAGGACGGGAGAGACCCAGTACTTC.

This chain joins TRBV28 and TRBJ1-2; D ambiguous. Germline values: CDR1 MDHEN, CDR2 SYDVKM. This CDR3 comprises 14 residues. V shed 3 bases and J shed 4 bases, with 12 bases lying between them. The CDR3 DNA is TGTGCCAGCAGTTTGGGTGGGCGGGTCTATGGCTACACCTTC. Residues: CASSLGGRVYGYTF.

This clone was detected only once. The V call is TRBV4-2, the J call TRBJ1-2, with TRBD1 matching over 9 bases. Germline CDR1 reads LGHNA; CDR2 reads YNFKEQ. The CDR3 runs to 15 residues. The ends lost 0 bases at V and 6 bases at J; junction bases unmatched: 5. CDR3: CASSQDWGQGHGYTF. The CDR3 DNA is TGTGCCAGCAGCCAAGACTGGGGACAGGGCCATGGCTACACCTTC.

This clone was found once. The rearrangement uses TRBV28 and TRBJ2-1, with 7 bases identical to TRBD2. V gave up 5 bases and J gave up 4 bases; unmatched junction bases: 14. This CDR3 region has 17 residues. The germline V gene encodes CDR1 MDHEN and CDR2 SYDVKM. For the CDR3, the DNA is TGTGCCAGCAGTCGGTCGGGGGGAGGGCCAGATTACAATGAGCAGTTCTTC. Its translation is CASSRSGGGPDYNEQFF.

V gene TRBV19 combines with J gene TRBJ1-5; TRBD1 is a possible D gene (6 bases). The CDR3 contains 15 residues. Trimming removed 10 bases from V and 1 base from J, with 17 bases in between. Germline V gene lookup returns CDR1 LNHDA and CDR2 SQIVND (reference sequence). CDR3 in amino acids: CATTSQGISNQPQHF. The DNA of the CDR3 is TGTGCCACGACTTCGCAGGGGATCAGCAATCAGCCCCAGCATTTT.